Presented here are 22 T cell receptor beta chains from one specimen sequenced in a study of T cell responses to AZD1222 COVID-19 vaccine (dated by TCRdb to the early 2020s). The library was generated by the immunoSEQ multiplex PCR assay. Held by TCRdb, this immuneACCESS table contains in-frame sequences only and omits some clones. Under half of the omission traces to an unresolved V gene where checked; the cause of the rest is unknown. For this sample the table gives some 170,000 clones, of which 91% were detected only once. Approximately 1.8% of the sample goes to the ten largest clones. The time point label here, explained by the study, means: about 28 days (+/-7) after the second vaccine dose. The input for sequencing was peripheral blood, taken 28 days after the second AZD1222 dose. Source of these receptors: an adult who received the AZD1222 COVID-19 vaccine.

This clone turned up a few times. The chain employs TRBV28 and TRBJ1-1, with unresolved D. The germline V gene encodes CDR1 MDHEN and CDR2 SYDVKM. This CDR3 is 11 amino acids long. Deletions cut 8 bases from V and 5 bases from J, with 9 bases between. CDR3: CASGLGTEAFF. The CDR3 DNA follows: TGTGCCAGCGGCCTCGGGACTGAAGCTTTCTTT.

CDR3 sequence (DNA): TGTGCCAGCAGGGTCACAGGGATCCCCTATAATTCACCCCTCCACTTT. This codes for CASRVTGIPYNSPLHF. The V call is TRBV27, the J call TRBJ1-6, with D perhaps TRBD1 (6 bases). The germline V gene has CDR1 MNHEY and CDR2 SMNVEV (reference sequence). V shed 6 bases and J shed 2 bases, with 14 bases lying between them. CDR3 length: 16 residues.

The chain joins TRBV6-5 to TRBJ2-3; D remains unclear. The V gene lost 0 bases and the J gene lost 2 bases, with 6 bases spanning the gap. The CDR3 is 14 residues long. Germline V lookup: CDR1 MNHEY, CDR2 SVGAGI. The CDR3, as DNA: TGTGCCAGCAGTTACTCCCGAATCACAGATACGCAGTATTTT. Protein sequence: CASSYSRITDTQYF.

The chain carries TRBV25-1 and TRBJ2-7; 7 bases fit TRBD1. Trimming took 0 bases from V and 0 from J; bases not matched to a gene: 8. CDR3 size: 17 residues. Germline loops: CDR1 MGHDK, CDR2 SYGVNS. The CDR3 bases are TGTGCCAGCAGTGAATATCTCCAGGGGGACGGCTCCTACGAGCAGTACTTC. Its translation: CASSEYLQGDGSYEQYF.

The V gene is TRBV7-3, the J gene TRBJ2-1; 8 bases match TRBD2. Per germline, CDR1 SGHTA and CDR2 FQGTGA. The V gene end was trimmed by 2 bases and the J gene end by 6 bases; junction bases not matched to a gene: 6. This CDR3 region has 15 residues. The CDR3 DNA follows: TGTGCCAGCAGCTTAGCCGGGACTAGAGGCAATGAGCAGTTCTTC. The encoded protein is CASSLAGTRGNEQFF.

The V gene is TRBV20-1, the J gene TRBJ2-7, with TRBD2 identical over 11 bases. Germline V gene data show CDR1 as DFQATT and CDR2 as SNEGSKA (reference sequence). The CDR3 has 16 amino acids. Trimming at V came to 3 bases and at J to 4 bases, leaving 11 bases not matched to a gene. CDR3 residues: CSASMPSGRKTYEQYF. CDR3 DNA: TGCAGTGCTAGTATGCCTAGCGGGAGGAAAACATACGAGCAGTACTTC.

This chain uses TRBV25-1 with TRBJ1-2; 8 positions agree with TRBD1. The CDR3 spans 17 residues. Germline CDR1 is MGHDK and CDR2 is SYGVNS. V lost 4 bases and J lost 6; bases outside the gene matches: 16. The CDR3 here is CASSGSTPGTGENGYTF. The CDR3 DNA reads as TGTGCCAGCAGTGGATCGACCCCCGGGACAGGAGAAAATGGCTACACCTTC.

This clone was found a few times. This sequence joins TRBV19 and TRBJ1-4; D remains ambiguous. In germline, CDR1 is LNHDA, CDR2 SQIVND (reference sequence). The V and J ends lost 6 bases and 10 bases respectively, with 12 bases between them. The CDR3 loop spans 12 amino acids. The CDR3 nucleotides are TGTGCCAGTAGCGACTTTGGCGGAAAACTGTTTTTT. Protein product: CASSDFGGKLFF.

The chain joins TRBV7-9 to TRBJ1-5; D perhaps matches TRBD1 (6 bases). Germline V lookup: CDR1 SEHNR, CDR2 FQNEAQ (reference sequence). The V gene lost 6 bases and the J gene lost 2 bases, with 14 bases spanning the gap. The CDR3 totals 15 residues. The CDR3 loop reads CASSSGAWGNQPQHF. The CDR3 nucleotides are TGTGCCAGCAGTTCAGGGGCGTGGGGCAATCAGCCCCAGCATTTT.

The CDR3 spells CASTDQGLVSYEQYF. In DNA form, the CDR3 reads TGTGCCAGCACGGATCAGGGACTGGTCTCCTACGAGCAGTACTTC. This chain links TRBV11-2 with TRBJ2-7; the D gene is possibly TRBD2 (6 bases). This CDR3 spans 15 amino acids. CDR1 SGHAT and CDR2 FQNNGV come from the germline V gene. V shed 7 bases and J shed 0 bases, with 16 bases lying between them.

This clone was recorded once. J is TRBJ2-5 and V is TRBV12-3 or TRBV12-4; possibly TRBD1 for D (6 bases). The CDR3 loop spans 13 amino acids. The V end lost 4 bases, the J end lost 3 bases, and 9 bases lay between the germline ends. The DNA for the CDR3 is TGTGCCAGCAGTTCATACAGGGAAGAGACCCAGTACTTC. Protein product: CASSSYREETQYF.

This chain connects TRBV15 to TRBJ1-2, with 9 bases that match TRBD1. Germline V gene lookup returns CDR1 LNHNV and CDR2 YYDKDF (reference sequence). V gave up 3 bases and J gave up 6 bases; unmatched junction bases: 2. CDR3 length: 13 amino acids. The CDR3 DNA sequence: TGTGCCACCAGCAGGGACAGGGGAGATGGCTACACCTTC. Its protein is CATSRDRGDGYTF.

This clone was seen just once. This chain links TRBV7-2 with TRBJ2-3; 10 positions match TRBD2. V shed 0 bases, J shed 1 base, and the junction held 7 bases outside the gene matches. CDR1 SGHTA and CDR2 FQGNSA come from the germline V gene. This CDR3 contains 18 residues. The CDR3 is CASSLAASSGGRTDTQYF. CDR3 nucleotide sequence: TGTGCCAGCAGCTTAGCAGCATCTAGCGGGGGCCGCACAGATACGCAGTATTTT.

The CDR3 sequence: CASSDTYGPAQETQYF. The CDR3, as DNA: TGTGCCAGCAGTGACACCTACGGGCCGGCCCAAGAGACCCAGTACTTC. The J gene is TRBJ2-5, the V gene TRBV6-1; no reliable D call. The CDR3 is 16 residues long. The ends were cut back, 3 bases at V and 1 base at J, with 15 bases in the middle. CDR1 is MNHNS, CDR2 SASEGT, per germline.

This clone was seen once. V is TRBV18 and J is TRBJ2-1, with TRBD2 matching 7 bases. CDR3 length: 17 residues. Germline trimming cut 1 base from V and 7 bases from J; bases unmatched to any gene: 13. Germline CDR1 KGHSH, CDR2 LQKENI. CDR3 nucleotides: TGTGCCAGCTCACCACGCGCCAGACTAGCCCACACGAATGAGCAGTTCTTC. It specifies CASSPRARLAHTNEQFF. The whole variable domain, filled in from reference TRBV18 and TRBJ2-1, reads NAGVMQNPRHLVRRRGQEARLRCSPMKGHSHVYWYRQLPEEGLKFMVYLQKENIIDESGMPKERFSAEFPKEGPSILRIQQVVRGDSAAYFCASSPRARLAHTNEQFFGPGTRLTVL.

The V gene is TRBV11-2, the J gene TRBJ1-5; D unclear. The CDR3 extends over 15 amino acids. Trimming took off 3 bases at V and 2 bases at J, with 11 bases between the two ends. CDR1 SGHAT and CDR2 FQNNGV come from the germline V gene. The CDR3 region has the DNA TGTGCCAGCAGCTTGGGTCCCGTGGGCAATCAGCCCCAGCATTTT. This sequence encodes CASSLGPVGNQPQHF.

The rearrangement uses TRBV27 and TRBJ2-7, with 10 bases lining up with TRBD1. The CDR3 is made up of 14 amino acids. Germline values: CDR1 MNHEY, CDR2 SMNVEV (reference sequence). J was trimmed by 2 bases and V by 4 bases; bases with no gene match: 2. The CDR3 sequence: CASSWGQGPYEQYF. The CDR3 coding sequence is TGTGCCAGCAGTTGGGGACAGGGGCCCTACGAGCAGTACTTC.

The rearrangement links TRBV5-1 to TRBJ2-3; tentative D call: TRBD2 (5 bases). The ends were cut back, 0 bases at V and 6 bases at J, with 8 bases in the middle. CDR1 SGHRS and CDR2 YFSETQ come from the germline V gene. This CDR3 spans 13 amino acids. Written as DNA, the CDR3 is TGCGCCAGCAGCTTGGGAGGGCCCGATACGCAGTATTTT. Amino acids: CASSLGGPDTQYF.

In regard to this clone: A read error is possible here, since a much larger clone lies one base away. This CDR3 reads CASSLQGNYGYTF. As DNA, the CDR3 is TGTGCCAGCAGCTTACAGGGTAACTATGGCTACACCTTC. The rearrangement joins TRBV7-9 to TRBJ1-2; a weak D match, TRBD1 (5 bases). Germline CDR1 SEHNR, CDR2 FQNEAQ (reference sequence). The CDR3 length is 13 residues. V lost 2 bases to trimming and J lost 1 base, with 5 bases between them.

V and J are TRBV6-5 and TRBJ2-7; TRBD1 is a possible D gene (6 bases). With 4 bases removed from V and 7 bases from J, the gap between germline ends came to 17 bases. The germline V gene encodes CDR1 MNHEY and CDR2 SVGAGI. This CDR3 has 14 residues. Here the CDR3 DNA reads TGTGCCAGCAGTTCATCCGGGACACGGTCTGAGCAGTACTTC. Protein product: CASSSSGTRSEQYF.

V usage is TRBV5-4 and J usage is TRBJ2-2, with D possibly being TRBD1 or TRBD2 (5 bases each). Germline V gene sequence: CDR1 SGHNT, CDR2 YYREEE (reference sequence). The CDR3 is made up of 15 amino acids. Between the trimmed V and J ends, which lost 4 bases and 3 bases, there was a span of 13 bases. CDR3 loop: CASSVRDRHTGELFF. The CDR3 bases are TGTGCCAGCAGCGTCCGGGACCGCCACACCGGGGAGCTGTTTTTT.

Only one count was recorded for this clone. This sample includes further DNA sequences coding for the same CDR3. The rearrangement joins TRBV7-2 to TRBJ1-1; possible D gene TRBD1, 6 bases. V lost 5 bases and J lost 2, with 12 bases in between. CDR3 length equals 14 residues. Germline CDR1 reads SGHTA; CDR2 reads FQGNSA. CDR3 DNA sequence: TGTGCCAGCAGCCCCAGGGGACCTAACACTGAAGCTTTCTTT. Translated: CASSPRGPNTEAFF.